Below are 8 T cell receptor beta chains sequenced from a single sample in a study of CD8 T cells in ankylosing spondylitis (dated by TCRdb to the late 2010s). The library came from 5' RACE. The sample was run on an Illumina HiSeq 2500. The public sequencing data were trimmed at Q25 with fastp and processed into clonotypes with MiXCR by TCRdb, which kept only in-frame beta chains. CDR3 protein duplicates are merged, each entry listing the most common genes and DNA. The sample includes more than 600,000 distinct CDR3 sequences, with 19% observed a single time. The ten largest clonotypes hold under 20% of the sample. What the study reported, not specific to this receptor: A TCR beta motif made up of 7 to 9 highly homologous amino acid variants appeared to be characteristic of blood from ankylosing spondylitis patients.

These TCRs' antigens remain unknown. Sequencing was performed on blood, either unsorted or a sorted T cell fraction (not recorded which). The source is a male donor with ankylosing spondylitis.

This chain joins TRBV3-1 and TRBJ1-3, with TRBD1 matching 8 bases. This CDR3 has 16 residues. J gave up 6 bases and V 4 bases, and 11 bases lay outside the gene matches. Per germline, CDR1 LGHDT and CDR2 YNNKEL (reference sequence). The DNA for the CDR3 is TGTGCCAGCAGCCGTTACCCAGGACAGGGTCTAAACACCATATATTTT. Amino acids: CASSRYPGQGLNTIYF.

The J gene is TRBJ2-1, the V gene TRBV4-2, with a tentative D call TRBD2 (5 bases). The CDR3 is made up of 11 amino acids. From germline, CDR1 is LGHNA and CDR2 YNFKEQ. The V end was cut by 0 bases, the J end by 15 bases, with 9 bases between. The CDR3 coding sequence is TGTGCCAGCAGCCAAGATCGGGGTCCGTTCTTC. Amino acids: CASSQDRGPFF.

In this sample, this clonotype turned up once. J is TRBJ2-7 and V is TRBV6-1; a weak D match, TRBD1 (5 bases). Deletions cut 7 bases from V and 3 bases from J, with 13 bases between. The CDR3 runs to 13 residues. Germline CDR1 is MNHNS and CDR2 is SASEGT. The CDR3 DNA follows: TGTGCCAGCATGACAGAACCCAACTACGAGCAGTACTTC. Its translation: CASMTEPNYEQYF.

This clonotype was observed a handful of times. The rearrangement uses TRBV7-2 and TRBJ2-3; 8 bases map to TRBD2. This CDR3 is built from 14 residues. V gave up 5 bases and J gave up 4 bases; unmatched junction bases: 5. Germline V gives CDR1 SGHTA, CDR2 FQGNSA. The CDR3 nucleotides are TGTGCCAGCAGCCTGGGACTAGAAGCAGATACGCAGTATTTT. Amino acids: CASSLGLEADTQYF.

The V and J genes are TRBV28 and TRBJ2-7, with TRBD2 identical over 14 bases. Germline trimming cut 3 bases from V and 3 bases from J; bases unmatched to any gene: 4. The CDR3 runs 16 residues. From germline, CDR1 is MDHEN and CDR2 SYDVKM. The CDR3 nucleotides read TGTGCCAGCAGTTTGACGGGACTAGCGGGGGACTACGAGCAGTACTTC. As protein: CASSLTGLAGDYEQYF.

There are many counts of this clonotype. This sequence joins TRBV5-1 and TRBJ1-1, with D possibly TRBD1 on 6 matching bases. V lost 4 bases and J lost 7, with 17 bases in between. The CDR3 has 14 residues. Germline V gives CDR1 SGHRS, CDR2 YFSETQ. The CDR3 DNA is TGCGCCAGCAGCCCCTATACTCGGACAGATGAAGCTTTCTTT. It encodes CASSPYTRTDEAFF. The full variable domain, with the rest looked up from reference TRBV5-1 and TRBJ1-1, is KAGVTQTPRYLIKTRGQQVTLSCSPISGHRSVSWYQQTPGQGLQFLFEYFSETQRNKGNFPGRFSGRQFSNSRSEMNVSTLELGDSALYLCASSPYTRTDEAFFGQGTRLTVV.

This rearrangement joins TRBV29-1 to TRBJ2-1, with D tentatively TRBD1 (5 bases). V dropped 3 bases and J dropped 1 base, with 10 bases sitting between them. CDR1 is SQVTM, CDR2 ANQGSEA, per germline. This CDR3 has 14 residues. The DNA of the CDR3 is TGCAGCGTTGACTGGCAGGGTTCCTACAATGAGCAGTTCTTC. Protein: CSVDWQGSYNEQFF.

The sample holds a few counts of this clonotype. The chain combines TRBV12-3 or TRBV12-4 with TRBJ2-7, with 7 bases that match TRBD2. This CDR3 spans 13 amino acids. V trimming: 2 bases; J trimming: 5 bases; junction bases outside the gene matches: 3. The CDR3 sequence is CASSLSRGDEQYF. The CDR3 DNA is TGTGCCAGCAGTTTAAGTCGGGGGGACGAGCAGTACTTC.